The 4 T cell receptor beta chains below come from one sample, sequenced in a study of blood T cell repertoires in COVID-19. Sequencing used immunoSEQ multiplex PCR; TCRdb keeps in-frame clones, though not all of them. Of around 200,000 clones detected, under 90% appear once; the ten largest clones hold about 7%. The sample was peripheral blood. These receptors were obtained from a man aged 35 to 55 with acute or convalescent COVID-19.

The chain has TRBV27 and TRBJ1-5, with D perhaps matching TRBD1 (6 bases). Germline-derived CDR1 and CDR2 are MNHEY and SMNVEV (reference sequence). V dropped 4 bases and J dropped 3 bases, with 16 bases sitting between them. The CDR3 length is 16 residues. DNA for the CDR3: TGTGCCAGCAGTTCAGTGGCAGGGGTCCTCAATCAGCCCCAGCATTTT. Translating it yields CASSSVAGVLNQPQHF.

This rearrangement joins TRBV7-9 to TRBJ2-5; D gene unclear. CDR1 SEHNR and CDR2 FQNEAQ come from the germline V gene (reference sequence). V was pared by 0 bases and J by 3 bases, with 17 bases between. The CDR3 length is 17 residues. This CDR3 reads CASSLATTGGPEETQYF. The CDR3 bases are TGTGCCAGCAGCTTAGCGACGACCGGCGGCCCAGAAGAGACCCAGTACTTC.

This chain connects TRBV5-1 to TRBJ2-3; 11 bases agree with TRBD2. Germline V gene data show CDR1 as SGHRS and CDR2 as YFSETQ. The CDR3 spans 16 residues. V was pared by 7 bases and J by 0 bases, with 7 bases of the junction left unmatched. The CDR3 region is CASGLAGGPSTDTQYF. The CDR3 DNA reads TGCGCCAGCGGTCTAGCGGGGGGCCCCAGCACAGATACGCAGTATTTT.

The chain has TRBV11-2 and TRBJ2-3; maybe TRBD2 (6 bases). In germline, CDR1 is SGHAT, CDR2 FQNNGV. This CDR3 region has 14 residues. V was shortened by 0 bases and J by 11 bases, with 15 bases between the two germline ends. The CDR3 here is CASSLDLRLGGQYF. The CDR3 region has the DNA TGTGCCAGCAGCTTAGATTTACGGCTGGGGGGGCAGTATTTT.